The 25 T cell receptor beta chains below all came from one sample that was sequenced in a study of CD4 T cells in relation to SARS-CoV-2 and coronaviruses. Only in-frame clones appear in the TCRdb table, and some are missing; sequencing was by immunoSEQ multiplex PCR. Counted here are roughly 31,000 clones, 55% to 75% occurring once; the ten biggest clones make up 9% to 15%. Unexposed donor CD4+ T cells date from about 2011-2018, before the COVID-19 pandemic. After about 10 days of culture, CD4+ T cells were isolated. These receptors' targets are unknown. Source material: CD4+ T cells from PBMCs, cultured in vitro. The receptors were sampled from a human donor in good health.

This chain links TRBV2 with TRBJ2-1; the D is unclear. Germline values: CDR1 SNHLY, CDR2 FYNNEI. V was cut by 0 bases and J by 9 bases, with 9 bases left in between. There are 13 residues in the CDR3. CDR3 sequence reads: CASSEAFKVEQFF. In DNA, the CDR3 is TGTGCCAGCAGTGAAGCGTTTAAGGTTGAGCAGTTCTTC.

The rearrangement uses TRBV12-5 and TRBJ1-4; D is unclear. CDR3 length: 17 amino acids. Trimming took off 0 bases at V and 2 bases at J, with 13 bases between the two ends. Germline values: CDR1 LGHNT, CDR2 FRNRAP. CDR3 region: CASGLVGEHRTNEKLFF. The CDR3 bases are TGTGCTAGTGGTTTGGTGGGTGAGCACCGGACTAATGAAAAACTGTTTTTT.

V gene TRBV27 combines with J gene TRBJ1-6, with TRBD1 identical over 12 bases. Unmatched junction bases numbered 6, after V lost 0 bases and J lost 9 bases. The CDR3 loop spans 17 amino acids. Germline V CDR1 and CDR2: MNHEY, SMNVEV (reference sequence). CDR3 bases: TGTGCCAGCAGTTTATCCGGGACAGGGGGCGCGGGTTCACCCCTCCACTTT. Translated: CASSLSGTGGAGSPLHF.

This rearrangement joins TRBV5-5 to TRBJ2-3, with 10 bases that match TRBD2. CDR1 is SGHKS and CDR2 is YYEKEE in the germline V gene (reference sequence). The CDR3 loop spans 16 amino acids. Unmatched junction bases numbered 6, after V lost 4 bases and J lost 1 base. This CDR3 reads CASSLLAGEGTDTQYF. The CDR3 coding sequence is TGTGCCAGCAGCCTCCTAGCGGGAGAGGGCACAGATACGCAGTATTTT.

The rearrangement joins TRBV9 to TRBJ1-1; D not resolved. The CDR3 contains 14 residues. Germline assignment: CDR1 SGDLS and CDR2 YYNGEE. V was shortened by 3 bases and J by 6 bases, with 15 bases between the two germline ends. The CDR3 DNA reads as TGTGCCAGCAGCGCCCTTCCGGGTCCGGCTGAAGCTTTCTTT. Amino acid sequence: CASSALPGPAEAFF. Full variable domain (rest looked up from reference TRBV9 and TRBJ1-1): DSGVTQTPKHLITATGQRVTLRCSPRSGDLSVYWYQQSLDQGLQFLIQYYNGEERAKGNILERFSAQQFPDLHSELNLSSLELGDSALYFCASSALPGPAEAFFGQGTRLTVV.

V and J are TRBV18 and TRBJ2-7; 10 bases map to TRBD2. CDR1 is KGHSH and CDR2 is LQKENI in the germline V gene. The CDR3 totals 16 residues. Trimming removed 2 bases from V and 0 bases from J; junction bases left unmatched: 4. CDR3 DNA: TGTGCCAGCTCACCAAGGGTAGCGGGAGGCTCCTACGAGCAGTACTTC. Protein product: CASSPRVAGGSYEQYF.

The genes are TRBV19 and TRBJ2-1, with 11 bases matching TRBD1. The CDR3 is 17 residues long. The J segment lost 5 bases and the V segment lost 0 bases, leaving 6 bases of the junction unmatched. Germline V gene data show CDR1 as LNHDA and CDR2 as SQIVND (reference sequence). In nucleotides, the CDR3 is TGTGCCAGTAGTATAGATCTTTGGGACAGGGGGGACAATGAGCAGTTCTTC. Its protein product is CASSIDLWDRGDNEQFF.

The V and J genes are TRBV7-8 and TRBJ1-4; 10 nucleotides match TRBD1. The CDR3 runs to 15 residues. The V and J ends lost 6 bases and 8 bases, in that order; junction bases with no gene match: 9. The germline V gene has CDR1 SGHVS and CDR2 FQNEAQ. CDR3 bases: TGTGCCAGCAGTCCTCTCGGGACAGGGGCCGAAAAACTGTTTTTT. Its protein is CASSPLGTGAEKLFF.

CDR3 in DNA: TGTGCCAGCTCTGACCAACAGGGAAGGATGAACACTGAAGCTTTCTTT. It yields the protein CASSDQQGRMNTEAFF. V usage is TRBV18 and J usage is TRBJ1-1; weak D call: TRBD1 (6 bases). Germline V gives CDR1 KGHSH, CDR2 LQKENI. V dropped 6 bases and J dropped 0 bases, with 17 bases sitting between them. This CDR3 comprises 16 residues.

This sequence joins TRBV6-1 and TRBJ1-2; 7 nucleotides agree with TRBD1. J gave up 2 bases and V 1 base, and 1 base lay outside the gene matches. This CDR3 is 14 amino acids long. Germline V gene data show CDR1 as MNHNS and CDR2 as SASEGT. CDR3 DNA sequence: TGTGCCAGCAGTGAAGTCAGGGGGAACTATGGCTACACCTTC. As protein: CASSEVRGNYGYTF.

The chain combines TRBV25-1 with TRBJ1-2; perhaps TRBD1 as D (5 bases). The CDR3 has 15 amino acids. Germline CDR1 MGHDK, CDR2 SYGVNS. V gave up 1 base and J gave up 2 bases, with 11 bases separating them. Here the CDR3 reads CASSESFGANYGYTF. The CDR3 DNA reads as TGTGCCAGCAGTGAATCGTTTGGGGCCAACTATGGCTACACCTTC.

The CDR3 region is CASSFGQIYGYTF. CDR3 sequence (DNA): TGTGCCAGCAGCTTCGGACAAATCTATGGCTACACCTTC. J is TRBJ1-2 and V is TRBV6-5; D possibly corresponds to TRBD1 (5 bases). The CDR3 totals 13 residues. V lost 6 bases and J 4 bases, leaving 12 bases between the germline ends. Germline CDR1 is MNHEY and CDR2 is SVGAGI.

V is TRBV15 and J is TRBJ1-5; D remains ambiguous. This CDR3 is built from 15 residues. The germline V gene has CDR1 LNHNV and CDR2 YYDKDF (reference sequence). The V and J ends lost 0 bases and 11 bases respectively, with 17 bases between them. The DNA for the CDR3 is TGTGCCACCAGCAGAGATCGGCGGTTCAATGGAGCCCAGCATTTT. Residues: CATSRDRRFNGAQHF.

The CDR3 loop reads CASSSLAGGRKTQYF. Written as DNA, the CDR3 is TGTGCCAGCAGCTCCCTAGCGGGGGGAAGGAAGACCCAGTACTTC. V usage is TRBV5-6 and J usage is TRBJ2-5, with 11 bases aligning to TRBD2. The CDR3 has 15 residues. The V and J ends lost 3 bases and 6 bases, in that order; junction bases with no gene match: 7. The germline gives CDR1 SGHDT, CDR2 YYEEEE.

This clone was recorded only once. The chain is built from TRBV7-9 and TRBJ2-3; tentatively, D is TRBD2 (6 bases). CDR1 is SEHNR and CDR2 is FQNEAQ in the germline V gene (reference sequence). The length of the CDR3 is 15 residues. Trimming left V 1 base short and J 2 bases short, with 10 bases between. The CDR3 region is CASSLVSGHTDTQYF. DNA of the CDR3: TGTGCCAGCAGCTTAGTTAGCGGACACACAGATACGCAGTATTTT. The whole variable domain, remainder taken from reference TRBV7-9 and TRBJ2-3, is DTGVSQNPRHKITKRGQNVTFRCDPISEHNRLYWYRQTLGQGPEFLTYFQNEAQLEKSRLLSDRFSAERPKGSFSTLEIQRTEQGDSAMYLCASSLVSGHTDTQYFGPGTRLTVL.

The chain recombines TRBV29-1 with TRBJ1-2; D may be TRBD1 (5 bases). Trimming pared 3 bases from V and 6 bases from J, leaving 14 bases between. From germline, CDR1 is SQVTM and CDR2 ANQGSEA. This CDR3 is built from 13 residues. Here the CDR3 reads CSVDGADFHGYTF. The CDR3 DNA is TGCAGCGTTGACGGGGCTGACTTCCATGGCTACACCTTC.

This clone was observed a handful of times. V usage is TRBV5-4 and J usage is TRBJ2-2, with D perhaps matching TRBD2 (6 bases). This CDR3 contains 16 residues. Germline CDR1 SGHNT, CDR2 YYREEE (reference sequence). The V and J ends lost 4 bases and 2 bases respectively, with 15 bases between them. The DNA for the CDR3 is TGTGCCAGCAGCCCGCAAAATAGCGGTAACACCGGGGAGCTGTTTTTT. Its translation: CASSPQNSGNTGELFF.

The chain couples TRBV4-1 to TRBJ2-3; possible D gene TRBD1, 5 bases. The length of the CDR3 is 16 residues. Germline CDR1 MGHRA, CDR2 YSYEKL. Trimming stripped 3 bases from V and 0 bases from J, with 13 bases between. In DNA form, the CDR3 reads TGCGCCAGCAGCCACCTGGGGCTTTCTAGCACAGATACGCAGTATTTT. As protein: CASSHLGLSSTDTQYF.

The chain couples TRBV12-3 or TRBV12-4 to TRBJ1-1; D gene unclear. The CDR3 has 13 residues. V was clipped by 5 bases and J by 10 bases, with 17 bases between them. The CDR3 protein is CASSPDSEVGAFF. The DNA for the CDR3 is TGTGCCAGCAGTCCCGATAGTGAAGTTGGAGCTTTCTTT.

The chain joins TRBV6-4 to TRBJ1-6, with D possibly TRBD1 on 5 matching bases. The CDR3 contains 13 residues. V shed 9 bases and J shed 6 bases, with 12 bases lying between them. CDR1 is MRHNA and CDR2 is SNTAGT in the germline V gene. CDR3: CASSQGPNSPLHF. In nucleotides, the CDR3 is TGTGCCAGTAGCCAGGGACCTAATTCACCCCTCCACTTT.

The V and J genes are TRBV2 and TRBJ1-2; D is possibly TRBD1 (6 bases). The CDR3 contains 12 residues. Between the trimmed V and J ends, which lost 3 bases and 7 bases, there was a span of 9 bases. Germline V gene data show CDR1 as SNHLY and CDR2 as FYNNEI. Written as DNA, the CDR3 is TGTGCCAGCAGTGAGGGGGCGCCTGGCTACACCTTC. The encoded protein is CASSEGAPGYTF.

The chain carries TRBV19 and TRBJ2-1; 12 bases agree with TRBD2. The V segment lost 10 bases and the J segment 9 bases; nucleotides outside the gene matches: 13. Per germline, CDR1 LNHDA and CDR2 SQIVND (reference sequence). The CDR3 consists of 15 residues. DNA of the CDR3: TGTGCCACCCTACCGGAACTAGCGGGAGGTAGTGAGCAGTTCTTC. As protein: CATLPELAGGSEQFF.

This clone was found a few times. V usage is TRBV2 and J usage is TRBJ1-1; 8 bases are a match to TRBD1. The CDR3 is 16 residues long. Germline V CDR1 and CDR2: SNHLY, FYNNEI. J lost 1 base, V lost 3 bases, and 7 bases had no gene match. In DNA form, the CDR3 reads TGTGCCAGCAGTGATCGTCAGGGGGCGAGGAACACTGAAGCTTTCTTT. Amino acid sequence: CASSDRQGARNTEAFF.

The V call is TRBV4-2, the J call TRBJ2-1; D is unresolved. Trimming stripped 1 base from V and 7 bases from J, with 11 bases between. CDR3 size: 14 residues. CDR1 and CDR2 (germline): LGHNA, YNFKEQ. CDR3 sequence reads: CASSQAVQWNEQFF. The DNA for the CDR3 is TGTGCCAGCAGCCAAGCCGTACAATGGAATGAGCAGTTCTTC.

The chain carries TRBV29-1 and TRBJ2-1; TRBD1 aligns across 7 bases. V trimming: 6 bases; J trimming: 1 base; junction bases outside the gene matches: 3. Per germline, CDR1 SQVTM and CDR2 ANQGSEA. CDR3 length: 13 amino acids. The CDR3 DNA sequence: TGCAGCGTCACAGGGGAGTCCTACAATGAGCAGTTCTTC. Translated: CSVTGESYNEQFF.